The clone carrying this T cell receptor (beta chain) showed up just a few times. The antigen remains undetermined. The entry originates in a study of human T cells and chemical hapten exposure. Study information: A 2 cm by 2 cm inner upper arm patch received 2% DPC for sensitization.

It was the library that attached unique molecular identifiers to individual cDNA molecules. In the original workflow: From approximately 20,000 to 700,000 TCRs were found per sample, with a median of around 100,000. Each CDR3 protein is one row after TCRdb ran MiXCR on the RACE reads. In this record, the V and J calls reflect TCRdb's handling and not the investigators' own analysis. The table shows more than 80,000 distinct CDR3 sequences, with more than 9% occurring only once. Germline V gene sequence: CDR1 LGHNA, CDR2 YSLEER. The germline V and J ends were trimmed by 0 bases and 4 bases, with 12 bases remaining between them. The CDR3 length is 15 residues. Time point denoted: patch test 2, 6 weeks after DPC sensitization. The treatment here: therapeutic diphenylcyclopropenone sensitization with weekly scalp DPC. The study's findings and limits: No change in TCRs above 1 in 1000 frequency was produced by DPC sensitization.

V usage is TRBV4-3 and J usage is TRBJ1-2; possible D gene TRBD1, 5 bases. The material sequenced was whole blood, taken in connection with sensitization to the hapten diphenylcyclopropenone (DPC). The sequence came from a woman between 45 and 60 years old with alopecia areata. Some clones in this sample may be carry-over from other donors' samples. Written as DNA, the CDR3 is TGCGCCAGCAGCCAAGAAGCGGGGGGAACCTATGGCTACACCTTC. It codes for CASSQEAGGTYGYTF.